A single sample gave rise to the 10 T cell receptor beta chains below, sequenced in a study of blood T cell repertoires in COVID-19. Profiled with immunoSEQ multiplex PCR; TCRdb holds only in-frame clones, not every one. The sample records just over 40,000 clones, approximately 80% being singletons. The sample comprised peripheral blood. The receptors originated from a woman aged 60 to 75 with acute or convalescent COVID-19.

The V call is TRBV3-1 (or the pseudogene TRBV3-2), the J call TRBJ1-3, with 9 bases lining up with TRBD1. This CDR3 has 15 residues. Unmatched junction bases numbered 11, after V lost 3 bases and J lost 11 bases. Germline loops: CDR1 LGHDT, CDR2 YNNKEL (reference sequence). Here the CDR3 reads CASSQQLTGGASIYF. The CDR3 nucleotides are TGTGCCAGCAGCCAGCAGCTAACAGGGGGCGCCTCCATATATTTT.

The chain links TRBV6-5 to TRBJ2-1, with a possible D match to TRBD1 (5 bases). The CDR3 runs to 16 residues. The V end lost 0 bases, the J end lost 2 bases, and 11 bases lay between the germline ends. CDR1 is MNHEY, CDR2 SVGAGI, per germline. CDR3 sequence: CASSYSGAAAYNEQFF. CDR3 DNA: TGTGCCAGCAGTTACTCAGGGGCGGCAGCCTACAATGAGCAGTTCTTC.

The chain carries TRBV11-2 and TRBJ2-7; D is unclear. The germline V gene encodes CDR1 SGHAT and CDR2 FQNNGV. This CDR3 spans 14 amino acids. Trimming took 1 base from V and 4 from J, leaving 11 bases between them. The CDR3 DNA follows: TGTGCCAGCAGCTTAGTTGGGCAGTATTACGAGCAGTACTTC. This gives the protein CASSLVGQYYEQYF.

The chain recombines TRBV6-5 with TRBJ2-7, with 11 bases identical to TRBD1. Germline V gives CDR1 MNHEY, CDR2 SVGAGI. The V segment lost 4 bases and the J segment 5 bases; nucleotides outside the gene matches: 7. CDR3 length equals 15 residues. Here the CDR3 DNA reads TGTGCCAGCAGTTCGGGGACAGGGGGTATCCACGAGCAGTACTTC. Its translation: CASSSGTGGIHEQYF.

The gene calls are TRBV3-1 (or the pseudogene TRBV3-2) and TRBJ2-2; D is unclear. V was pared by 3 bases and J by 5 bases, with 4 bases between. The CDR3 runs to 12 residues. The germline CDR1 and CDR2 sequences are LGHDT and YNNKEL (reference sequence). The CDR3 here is CASSHRTGELFF. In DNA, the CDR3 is TGTGCCAGCAGCCACAGGACCGGGGAGCTGTTTTTT.

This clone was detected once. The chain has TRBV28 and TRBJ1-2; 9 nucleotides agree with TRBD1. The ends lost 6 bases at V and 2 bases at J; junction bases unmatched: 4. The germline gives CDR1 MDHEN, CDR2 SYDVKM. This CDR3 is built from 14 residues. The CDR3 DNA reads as TGTGCCAGCAGACGGACAGGGGTGAACTATGGCTACACCTTC. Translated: CASRRTGVNYGYTF.

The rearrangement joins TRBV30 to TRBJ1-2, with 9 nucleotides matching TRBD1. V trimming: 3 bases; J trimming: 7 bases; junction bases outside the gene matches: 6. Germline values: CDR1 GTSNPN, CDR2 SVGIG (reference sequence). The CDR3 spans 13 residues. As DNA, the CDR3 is TGTGCCTGGAGATCCACAGGGGGCCGTGGCTACACCTTC. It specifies CAWRSTGGRGYTF. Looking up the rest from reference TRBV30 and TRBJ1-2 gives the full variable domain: SQTIHQWPATLVQPVGSPLSLECTVEGTSNPNLYWYRQAAGRGLQLLFYSVGIGQISSEVPQNLSASRPQDRQFILSSKKLLLSDSGFYLCAWRSTGGRGYTFGSGTRLTVV.

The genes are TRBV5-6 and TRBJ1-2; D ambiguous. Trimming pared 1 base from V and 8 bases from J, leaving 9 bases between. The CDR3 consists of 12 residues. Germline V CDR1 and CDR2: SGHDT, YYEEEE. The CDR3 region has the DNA TGTGCCAGCAGCTTGTGGGGAGAAGGCTACACCTTC. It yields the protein CASSLWGEGYTF.

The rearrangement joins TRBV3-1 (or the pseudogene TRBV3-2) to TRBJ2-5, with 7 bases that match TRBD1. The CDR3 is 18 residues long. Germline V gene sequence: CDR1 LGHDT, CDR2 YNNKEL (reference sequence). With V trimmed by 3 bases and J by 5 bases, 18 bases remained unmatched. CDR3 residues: CASSHFIRRGGFGETQYF. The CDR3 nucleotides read TGTGCCAGCAGCCACTTCATTAGGCGAGGGGGCTTCGGTGAGACCCAGTACTTC.

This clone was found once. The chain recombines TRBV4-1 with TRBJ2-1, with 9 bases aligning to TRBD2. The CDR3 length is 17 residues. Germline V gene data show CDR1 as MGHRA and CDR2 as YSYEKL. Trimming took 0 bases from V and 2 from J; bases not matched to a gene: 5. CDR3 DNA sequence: TGCGCCAGCAGCCAAGATCGAAGCGGGGGGACCTACAATGAGCAGTTCTTC. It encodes CASSQDRSGGTYNEQFF.